This T cell receptor (beta chain) was captured by sequencing in a study of PD-1 blockade in classical Hodgkin lymphoma. Clones were sequenced by immunoSEQ multiplex PCR, and TCRdb holds only the in-frame ones, with some missing. Of approximately 65,000 clones listed, more than 80% were seen once; the top ten hold about 9.4%. The V gene lost 6 bases and the J gene lost 2 bases, with 14 bases spanning the gap. The CDR3 runs to 14 residues. Germline V gene lookup returns CDR1 MNHEY and CDR2 SMNVEV (reference sequence). The time point: cycle 4 day 1 (C4D1), after five to seven weeks of nivolumab. Relapse after autologous stem cell transplantation occurred in every patient, and brentuximab vedotin exposure varied.

The source material was peripheral blood mononuclear cells (PBMCs), sampled before the fourth cycle of nivolumab. The receptor was derived from a human donor with classical Hodgkin lymphoma. The V and J genes are TRBV27 and TRBJ2-7; D not certain. CDR3 region: CASSPSQAAYEQYF. The CDR3 DNA reads as TGTGCCAGCAGCCCTTCGCAGGCAGCCTACGAGCAGTACTTC.